This is a list of T cell receptor beta chains from one sample in a study of T cells in Graves' hyperthyroidism and ophthalmopathy. Via MiXCR, TCRdb re-called the multiplex PCR reads, giving one row per CDR3 protein. The sample holds about 620,000 distinct CDR3 sequences; roughly 17% are singletons and the top ten take 3.5% to 4%. Sequences were obtained from blood. These receptors all come from a woman under 40 with Graves' hyperthyroidism. Each CDR3 is given with its conserved first and last residue. The D gene is left open where the match is weak. Some rows mark clone size as missing; the rest say once, few, many or name a class of expanded clone.

v_gene	j_gene	abundance	d_gene	CDR3aa	CDR3nt
TRBV3-1	TRBJ2-1	many	.	CASSQEWGEGNEQFF	TGTGCCAGCAGCCAAGAGTGGGGCGAGGGGAATGAGCAGTTCTTC
TRBV6-4	TRBJ2-3	.	TRBD1	CASRGTGPDTQYF	TGTGCCAGCAGGGGGACAGGCCCAGATACGCAGTATTTT
TRBV12-5	TRBJ2-7	few	.	CASGLNGGSLDEQYF	TGTGCTAGTGGTCTAAATGGAGGGAGCTTAGACGAGCAGTACTTC
TRBV7-8	TRBJ2-7	many	.	CASSLAGTRPYEQYF	TGTGCCAGCAGCTTAGCTGGGACGCGACCCTACGAGCAGTACTTC
TRBV30	TRBJ2-7	many	TRBD2	CAWGTSGYEQYF	TGTGCCTGGGGGACTAGCGGGTACGAGCAGTACTTC
TRBV11-2	TRBJ2-2	few	.	CASSLRVGSGGELFF	TGTGCCAGCAGCTTAAGGGTGGGTTCCGGCGGGGAGCTGTTTTTT
TRBV6-5	TRBJ1-6	few	.	CASSYSDSSPLHF	TGTGCCAGCAGTTACTCGGACAGTTCACCCCTCCACTTT
TRBV27	TRBJ2-5	.	TRBD2	CASSFKGGLAGSQETQYF	TGTGCCAGCAGTTTTAAAGGGGGGCTAGCGGGTTCACAAGAGACCCAGTACTTC
TRBV20-1	TRBJ2-7	many	.	CSAIGRTASSYEQYF	TGCAGTGCCATCGGGCGGACAGCGAGTAGCTACGAGCAGTACTTC
TRBV27	TRBJ1-3	.	.	CASSLSTGNTIYF	TGTGCCAGCAGTTTATCAACCGGAAACACCATATATTTT
TRBV18	TRBJ1-5	few	.	CASSGLQAHSNQPQHF	TGTGCCAGCTCGGGGCTCCAGGCCCATAGCAATCAGCCCCAGCATTTT
TRBV28	TRBJ2-7	many	TRBD1	CASSVMDRGHEQYF	TGTGCCAGCAGTGTAATGGACAGGGGGCACGAGCAGTACTTC
TRBV9	TRBJ1-1	many	.	CASSEIISANTEAFF	TGTGCCAGCAGCGAGATCATCTCAGCGAACACTGAAGCTTTCTTT
TRBV29-1	TRBJ2-3	few	TRBD1	CSVRDRGRADTQYF	TGCAGCGTGAGGGACAGGGGACGGGCAGATACGCAGTATTTT
TRBV5-1	TRBJ1-1	many	.	CASSLAGAATEAFF	TGCGCCAGCAGCTTAGCAGGGGCGGCTACTGAAGCTTTCTTT
TRBV2	TRBJ2-2	many	.	CASGLGELFF	TGTGCCAGCGGACTCGGGGAGCTGTTTTTT
TRBV20-1	TRBJ2-1	.	TRBD2	CSAKTSGRSYNEQFF	TGCAGTGCAAAAACTAGCGGGAGATCCTACAATGAGCAGTTCTTC
TRBV20-1	TRBJ2-3	many	.	CSATGTLTDTQYF	TGCAGTGCTACCGGGACCTTAACAGATACGCAGTATTTT
TRBV29-1	TRBJ2-7	.	.	CSVGRSRYEQYF	TGCAGCGTTGGACGGTCGAGGTACGAGCAGTACTTC
TRBV12-5	TRBJ2-3	.	.	CASGLVKDTQYF	TGTGCTAGTGGTTTGGTAAAAGATACGCAGTATTTT
TRBV7-2	TRBJ2-2	.	TRBD1	CASSLETGGVSGELFF	TGTGCCAGCAGCTTAGAGACAGGGGGCGTTTCCGGGGAGCTGTTTTTT
TRBV24-1	TRBJ2-1	.	TRBD2	CATSDFPTLAGGYNEQFF	TGTGCCACCAGTGATTTTCCGACCCTAGCGGGAGGGTACAATGAGCAGTTCTTC
TRBV28	TRBJ2-2	.	TRBD1	CASSPRQGLTGELFF	TGTGCCAGCAGTCCTAGACAGGGGCTCACCGGGGAGCTGTTTTTT
TRBV11-3	TRBJ2-1	many	.	CASSLGVGLGSYNEQFF	TGTGCCAGCAGCTTAGGAGTGGGATTAGGCTCCTACAATGAGCAGTTCTTC
TRBV5-4	TRBJ1-6	.	TRBD1	CASTYPGGYNSPLHF	TGTGCCAGCACCTACCCAGGGGGGTATAATTCACCCCTCCACTTT
TRBV20-1	TRBJ2-7	many	.	CSLTYINYEQYF	TGCAGCCTGACCTATATAAACTACGAGCAGTACTTC
TRBV11-1	TRBJ2-5	few	TRBD1	CASSLVGTAEETQYF	TGTGCCAGCAGCTTAGTCGGGACAGCCGAAGAGACCCAGTACTTC
TRBV24-1	TRBJ2-7	.	.	CATNDFSRYEQYF	TGTGCCACCAATGATTTCAGCCGCTACGAGCAGTACTTC
TRBV29-1	TRBJ2-7	.	.	CSVDWGASSYEQYF	TGCAGCGTTGATTGGGGGGCAAGCTCCTACGAGCAGTACTTC
TRBV4-1	TRBJ1-2	.	.	CASSQDLIGGYGYTF	TGCGCCAGCAGCCAAGATCTGATAGGGGGCTATGGCTACACCTTC
TRBV19	TRBJ1-1	few	TRBD1	CASGTRGTGIEAFF	TGTGCCAGTGGGACTAGGGGGACAGGCATTGAAGCTTTCTTT
TRBV15	TRBJ2-1	few	TRBD2	CATSRGTGLGLREQFF	TGTGCCACCAGCAGAGGAACGGGACTAGGCCTTCGAGAGCAGTTCTTC
TRBV3-1	TRBJ1-1	.	.	CASSPAWVGPEAFF	TGTGCCAGCAGCCCCGCTTGGGTGGGGCCGGAAGCTTTCTTT
TRBV6-1	TRBJ1-2	few	.	CASSRDLYGYTF	TGTGCCAGCAGCCGGGACCTCTATGGCTACACCTTC
TRBV7-9	TRBJ2-4	.	.	CASSLEPRAIAKNIQYF	TGTGCCAGCAGCTTGGAACCCAGGGCCATAGCCAAAAACATTCAGTACTTC
TRBV20-1	TRBJ2-1	many	.	CSAELDWAIEQFF	TGCAGTGCCGAGCTGGACTGGGCTATTGAGCAGTTCTTC
TRBV30	TRBJ2-1	many	TRBD1	CATSMEDRPHNEQFF	TGTGCAACTTCTATGGAGGACAGGCCTCACAATGAGCAGTTCTTC
TRBV15	TRBJ1-4	few	.	CATSRVRGEKLFF	TGTGCCACCAGCCGAGTTAGAGGTGAAAAACTGTTTTTT
TRBV5-1	TRBJ2-1	many	TRBD2	CASKSGSSGNEQFF	TGCGCCAGCAAGAGCGGGAGCTCTGGCAATGAGCAGTTCTTC
TRBV29-1	TRBJ2-6	many	.	CSVESGGPSGANVLTF	TGCAGCGTTGAATCAGGGGGGCCCTCTGGGGCCAACGTCCTGACTTTC
TRBV12-5	TRBJ2-3	few	.	CASPPPLGPGSNTQYF	TGTGCTAGCCCACCCCCGCTGGGGCCCGGATCAAATACGCAGTATTTT
TRBV6-5	TRBJ2-7	few	.	CASSYGAPFSYEQYF	TGTGCCAGCAGTTACGGGGCACCCTTCTCCTACGAGCAGTACTTC
TRBV14	TRBJ2-1	few	.	CASNQRGGIVDEQFF	TGTGCCAGCAACCAACGTGGGGGTATCGTCGATGAGCAGTTCTTC
TRBV5-5	TRBJ2-3	many	TRBD1	CASSLAGGYGYTQYF	TGTGCCAGCAGCTTGGCAGGGGGCTATGGATATACGCAGTATTTT
TRBV11-3	TRBJ2-3	few	.	CASSLVWTGADTQYF	TGTGCCAGCAGCTTAGTTTGGACGGGAGCAGATACGCAGTATTTT
TRBV29-1	TRBJ2-3	many	.	CSVEITDTQYF	TGCAGCGTTGAAATCACAGATACGCAGTATTTT
TRBV18	TRBJ1-3	few	.	CASSPTDSGNTIYF	TGTGCCAGCTCTCCGACGGACTCTGGAAACACCATATATTTT
TRBV12-5	TRBJ2-5	few	TRBD1	CASGKTFRGQEETQYF	TGTGCTAGTGGCAAAACTTTCAGGGGGCAGGAAGAGACCCAGTACTTC
TRBV19	TRBJ1-5	.	TRBD1	CASSISGTGANQPQHF	TGTGCCAGTAGTATCTCCGGGACAGGGGCTAATCAGCCCCAGCATTTT
TRBV5-1	TRBJ2-3	.	.	CANSFGGDSDTQYF	TGCGCCAACAGCTTTGGGGGAGATTCAGATACGCAGTATTTT
TRBV3-1	TRBJ2-3	.	TRBD2	CASSQGIAGGTDTQYF	TGTGCCAGCAGCCAAGGAATAGCGGGAGGAACAGATACGCAGTATTTT
TRBV28	TRBJ2-5	many	TRBD1	CASRWDRAEETQYF	TGTGCCAGCAGATGGGACAGGGCGGAAGAGACCCAGTACTTC